This is a list of T cell receptor beta chains from one sample in a study of blood T cell repertoires in COVID-19. TCRdb keeps only in-frame clones here, not all; method: immunoSEQ multiplex PCR. The table lists 100,000 to 150,000 clones, around nine tenths of them singletons. Source material: peripheral blood. These receptors were taken from a human donor in a cohort sampled during active COVID-19. The CDR3 runs from the conserved cysteine through the conserved F or W. The D gene is left open where the match is weak. Clone size is stated in some rows and not others, as once, few, many or a class when expanded.

clone size: NA; V gene: TRBV28; J gene: TRBJ1-3; D gene: NA; CDR3 protein: CASSLSVKGNTIYF; CDR3 DNA: TGTGCCAGCAGTTTATCGGTTAAGGGAAACACCATATATTTT
clone size: NA; V gene: TRBV5-4; J gene: TRBJ2-2; D gene: TRBD1; CDR3 protein: CASSLTGGLYNTGELFF; CDR3 DNA: TGTGCCAGCAGCTTGACAGGGGGACTCTATAACACCGGGGAGCTGTTTTTT
clone size: NA; V gene: TRBV6-6; J gene: TRBJ2-5; D gene: TRBD2; CDR3 protein: CASTTLGAGGVTTQYF; CDR3 DNA: TGTGCCAGCACCACACTAGGAGCGGGGGGGGTGACGACCCAGTACTTC
clone size: once; V gene: TRBV10-3; J gene: TRBJ1-5; D gene: NA; CDR3 protein: CAIRSSDGDNQPQHF; CDR3 DNA: TGTGCCATCCGATCTTCGGACGGGGACAATCAGCCCCAGCATTTT
clone size: few; V gene: TRBV18; J gene: TRBJ2-1; D gene: NA; CDR3 protein: CASSETSSYNEQFF; CDR3 DNA: TGTGCCAGCTCCGAGACTAGCTCCTACAATGAGCAGTTCTTC
clone size: NA; V gene: TRBV7-9; J gene: TRBJ2-7; D gene: NA; CDR3 protein: CASSPTSYHEQYF; CDR3 DNA: TGTGCCAGCAGCCCCACTAGCTACCACGAGCAGTACTTC
clone size: few; V gene: TRBV2; J gene: TRBJ2-1; D gene: TRBD2; CDR3 protein: CASSGTWTSGAASSYNEQFF; CDR3 DNA: TGTGCCAGCAGTGGAACGTGGACTAGCGGGGCTGCTAGCTCCTACAATGAGCAGTTCTTC
clone size: NA; V gene: TRBV7-6; J gene: TRBJ2-3; D gene: TRBD2; CDR3 protein: CASSRLGLADTQYF; CDR3 DNA: TGTGCCAGCAGCCGCCTGGGACTAGCAGATACGCAGTATTTT
clone size: NA; V gene: TRBV12-5; J gene: TRBJ1-2; D gene: NA; CDR3 protein: CASAQGRIYGYTF; CDR3 DNA: TGTGCTAGTGCTCAGGGGCGAATCTATGGCTACACCTTC
clone size: NA; V gene: TRBV30; J gene: TRBJ2-6; D gene: NA; CDR3 protein: CAWMGGGASGANVLTF; CDR3 DNA: TGTGCCTGGATGGGAGGGGGGGCCTCTGGGGCCAACGTCCTGACTTTC
clone size: NA; V gene: TRBV28; J gene: TRBJ1-2; D gene: TRBD1; CDR3 protein: CASSFRDRGHGYTF; CDR3 DNA: TGTGCCAGCAGTTTCCGGGACAGGGGGCATGGCTACACCTTC
clone size: NA; V gene: TRBV27; J gene: TRBJ2-1; D gene: TRBD2; CDR3 protein: CASRRAGGPGNEQFF; CDR3 DNA: TGTGCCAGCAGAAGAGCGGGAGGGCCGGGTAATGAGCAGTTCTTC
clone size: NA; V gene: TRBV9; J gene: TRBJ2-1; D gene: NA; CDR3 protein: CASSVEDRRGMNNEQFF; CDR3 DNA: TGTGCCAGCAGCGTAGAAGACCGGCGCGGAATGAACAATGAGCAGTTCTTC
clone size: NA; V gene: TRBV3-1/TRBV3-2; J gene: TRBJ2-3; D gene: TRBD2; CDR3 protein: CASSQLAGGRDTQYF; CDR3 DNA: TGTGCCAGCAGCCAACTAGCGGGGGGTAGGGATACGCAGTATTTT
clone size: NA; V gene: TRBV11-2; J gene: TRBJ1-2; D gene: TRBD1; CDR3 protein: CVSRPATGTSYGYTF; CDR3 DNA: TGTGTCAGCAGACCCGCGACAGGGACGAGCTATGGCTACACCTTC
clone size: NA; V gene: TRBV7-2; J gene: TRBJ2-7; D gene: TRBD2; CDR3 protein: CASSLVSGGSSYEQYF; CDR3 DNA: TGTGCCAGCAGCTTAGTGAGCGGGGGGAGCTCCTACGAGCAGTACTTC
clone size: NA; V gene: TRBV15; J gene: TRBJ2-3; D gene: TRBD2; CDR3 protein: CATRASGGVSTDTQYF; CDR3 DNA: TGTGCCACCAGGGCTAGCGGGGGGGTTAGCACAGATACGCAGTATTTT